Listed here are 28 T cell receptor beta chains from one sample, sequenced in a study of blood T cell repertoires in COVID-19. Data came from immunoSEQ multiplex PCR; TCRdb stores just in-frame clones and leaves some out. The table records about 260,000 clones, more than 85% of them present only once. Sequencing was carried out using peripheral blood. These receptors were collected from a person aged 18 to 30 with COVID-19, enrolled during active disease.

This chain uses TRBV5-6 with TRBJ1-2, with TRBD1 as a possible D gene (6 bases). The germline V gene encodes CDR1 SGHDT and CDR2 YYEEEE. V lost 3 bases and J 4 bases, leaving 22 bases between the germline ends. The CDR3 totals 17 residues. The DNA of the CDR3 is TGTGCCAGCAGCTCTCTCTTAGGGGGGGGCACAACCTATGGCTACACCTTC. This sequence encodes CASSSLLGGGTTYGYTF.

On this clone itself: Other DNA sequences in this sample translate to the same CDR3. The V gene is TRBV7-8, the J gene TRBJ2-7; D ambiguous. The CDR3 runs to 13 residues. V lost 3 bases and J 4 bases, leaving 10 bases between the germline ends. Looked up from germline, CDR1 is SGHVS and CDR2 is FQNEAQ. Here the CDR3 reads CASSLAPLYEQYF. As DNA, the CDR3 is TGTGCCAGCAGCTTGGCCCCGTTGTACGAGCAGTACTTC. Full variable domain (remainder filled in from reference TRBV7-8 and TRBJ2-7): GAGVSQSPRYKVAKRGQDVALRCDPISGHVSLFWYQQALGQGPEFLTYFQNEAQLDKSGLPSDRFFAERPEGSVSTLKIQRTQQEDSAVYLCASSLAPLYEQYFGPGTRLTVT.

This chain joins TRBV28 and TRBJ1-2; TRBD1 agrees at 11 bases. The CDR3 runs 15 residues. Germline CDR1 reads MDHEN; CDR2 reads SYDVKM. J gave up 5 bases and V 5 bases, and 7 bases lay outside the gene matches. Written as DNA, the CDR3 is TGTGCCAGCAGTCGGGACAGGGGGGATTATTATGGCTACACCTTC. Encoded protein: CASSRDRGDYYGYTF.

This chain connects TRBV29-1 to TRBJ1-3, with unresolved D. The CDR3 spans 14 residues. In germline, CDR1 is SQVTM, CDR2 ANQGSEA. Between the trimmed V and J ends, which lost 4 bases and 3 bases, there was a span of 13 bases. CDR3 sequence reads: CSVVVSRGGNTIYF. The CDR3 coding sequence is TGCAGCGTTGTGGTTTCAAGAGGTGGAAACACCATATATTTT.

The genes are TRBV18 and TRBJ2-2; D gene ambiguous. CDR3 length: 12 amino acids. The V end lost 6 bases, the J end lost 3 bases, and 5 bases lay between the germline ends. Germline values: CDR1 KGHSH, CDR2 LQKENI. The CDR3 region has the DNA TGTGCCAGCTCCAAATACACCGGGGAGCTGTTTTTT. Translation: CASSKYTGELFF.

The chain combines TRBV4-1 with TRBJ1-2; 10 nucleotides align to TRBD1. The V gene end was trimmed by 1 base and the J gene end by 6 bases; junction bases not matched to a gene: 14. Germline V gene data show CDR1 as MGHRA and CDR2 as YSYEKL. This CDR3 spans 18 amino acids. In DNA, the CDR3 is TGCGCCAGCAGCCAAGCTTCCCTCCGACAGGGGGCGCATCATGGCTACACCTTC. Encoded protein: CASSQASLRQGAHHGYTF.

V gene TRBV5-4 combines with J gene TRBJ2-3; D uncertain. Per germline, CDR1 SGHNT and CDR2 YYREEE (reference sequence). This CDR3 region has 15 residues. V dropped 0 bases and J dropped 5 bases, with 13 bases sitting between them. The CDR3 protein is CASSLANYLGDTQYF. The CDR3 nucleotides are TGTGCCAGCAGCTTGGCAAACTACCTCGGAGATACGCAGTATTTT.

This clone was observed once. The rearrangement links TRBV2 to TRBJ1-3; D not resolved. The CDR3 length is 10 residues. Germline loops: CDR1 SNHLY, CDR2 FYNNEI. V was clipped by 6 bases and J by 7 bases, with 4 bases between them. CDR3: CASSPNTIYF. The CDR3 nucleotides are TGTGCCAGCAGCCCTAACACCATATATTTT.

The J gene is TRBJ2-1, the V gene TRBV19, with D possibly being TRBD2 (6 bases). Germline CDR1 LNHDA, CDR2 SQIVND (reference sequence). V shed 1 base and J shed 13 bases, with 8 bases lying between them. The length of the CDR3 is 11 residues. DNA of the CDR3: TGTGCCAGTAGTATAGGGGGGGTTCAGTTCTTC. This encodes CASSIGGVQFF.

The CDR3 region is CASSLDSYYGYTF. CDR3 nucleotides: TGTGCCAGCAGCTTGGACAGCTACTATGGCTACACCTTC. V usage is TRBV7-9 and J usage is TRBJ1-2; a weak D match, TRBD1 (6 bases). Trimming removed 3 bases from V and 3 bases from J, with 8 bases in between. The CDR3 totals 13 residues. Germline V lookup: CDR1 SEHNR, CDR2 FQNEAQ (reference sequence).

CDR3 sequence: CATSRRPGTGLYNEQFF. DNA of the CDR3: TGTGCCACCAGCAGGCGTCCCGGGACAGGCCTCTACAATGAGCAGTTCTTC. V gene TRBV15 combines with J gene TRBJ2-1; 8 bases are shared with TRBD1. This CDR3 contains 17 residues. In germline, CDR1 is LNHNV, CDR2 YYDKDF (reference sequence). The V gene end was trimmed by 3 bases and the J gene end by 3 bases; junction bases not matched to a gene: 10.

The chain has TRBV27 and TRBJ2-1, with a possible D match to TRBD2 (6 bases). V was clipped by 7 bases and J by 10 bases, with 20 bases between them. Germline-derived CDR1 and CDR2 are MNHEY and SMNVEV (reference sequence). There are 14 residues in the CDR3. As DNA, the CDR3 is TGTGCCAGCACCCCAATCCTTGGGGGGTTGGAGCAGTTCTTC. Its translation is CASTPILGGLEQFF.

The rearrangement uses TRBV5-8 and TRBJ2-3; 11 nucleotides agree with TRBD1. This CDR3 is 15 amino acids long. The trim removed 6 bases at V and 4 bases at J, leaving 7 bases unmatched. Germline CDR1 reads SGHTS; CDR2 reads YDEGEE. The CDR3 reads CASTRGQGGSDTQYF. The CDR3 DNA reads as TGTGCCAGCACTAGGGGACAGGGGGGGTCAGATACGCAGTATTTT.

The chain has TRBV6-6 and TRBJ2-1, with D uncertain. The CDR3 sequence is 13 residues long. Trimming pared 10 bases from V and 0 bases from J, leaving 10 bases between. The germline V gene has CDR1 MNHNY and CDR2 SVGAGI (reference sequence). The CDR3 bases are TGTGCCACTCAACAGAGCTCCTACAATGAGCAGTTCTTC. Protein sequence: CATQQSSYNEQFF.

The chain recombines TRBV5-1 with TRBJ2-1, with 8 bases that match TRBD1. Germline-derived CDR1 and CDR2 are SGHRS and YFSETQ. The CDR3 totals 15 residues. Trimming took 4 bases from V and 6 from J; bases not matched to a gene: 9. The CDR3 DNA reads as TGCGCCAGCAGCGTGGACAGGGTGGAACTCAATGAGCAGTTCTTC. This sequence encodes CASSVDRVELNEQFF. The full variable domain, with the rest looked up from reference TRBV5-1 and TRBJ2-1, is KAGVTQTPRYLIKTRGQQVTLSCSPISGHRSVSWYQQTPGQGLQFLFEYFSETQRNKGNFPGRFSGRQFSNSRSEMNVSTLELGDSALYLCASSVDRVELNEQFFGPGTRLTVL.

V and J are TRBV18 and TRBJ2-7; 9 bases match TRBD2. CDR1 is KGHSH, CDR2 LQKENI, per germline. The CDR3 runs to 17 residues. With 5 bases clipped from V and 4 bases from J, the junction kept 15 bases outside the gene matches. In DNA, the CDR3 is TGTGCCAGCTCATCAGGGAGCCCGACTAGCGGAGGATACGAGCAGTACTTC. Its protein is CASSSGSPTSGGYEQYF.

The V call is TRBV15, the J call TRBJ2-3, with 11 positions matching TRBD2. J gave up 6 bases and V 5 bases, and 10 bases lay outside the gene matches. The germline V gene encodes CDR1 LNHNV and CDR2 YYDKDF (reference sequence). This CDR3 has 16 amino acids. The CDR3 sequence is CATSGDLAGGWDTQYF. CDR3 nucleotides: TGTGCCACCAGCGGGGACCTAGCGGGAGGCTGGGATACGCAGTATTTT.

The V gene is TRBV12-5, the J gene TRBJ2-7; tentatively, D is TRBD1 (7 bases). Trimming shortened V by 7 bases and J by 1 base, and 20 bases separated the two germline ends. Germline V gene sequence: CDR1 LGHNT, CDR2 FRNRAP. The length of the CDR3 is 16 residues. The CDR3 protein is CASARGDNRSSYEQYF. DNA for the CDR3: TGTGCTAGTGCCAGGGGGGACAATAGATCTTCCTACGAGCAGTACTTC. The full variable domain, rest sourced from reference TRBV12-5 and TRBJ2-7, is DARVTQTPRHKVTEMGQEVTMRCQPILGHNTVFWYRQTMMQGLELLAYFRNRAPLDDSGMPKDRFSAEMPDATLATLKIQPSEPRDSAVYFCASARGDNRSSYEQYFGPGTRLTVT.

The rearrangement uses TRBV2 and TRBJ2-1, with D maybe TRBD2 (6 bases). The CDR3 contains 17 residues. V lost 1 base and J lost 6, with 19 bases in between. From germline, CDR1 is SNHLY and CDR2 FYNNEI. CDR3 protein: CASSEGPRRVLTNEQFF. CDR3 in DNA: TGTGCCAGCAGTGAAGGTCCCCGGAGGGTCCTCACCAATGAGCAGTTCTTC.

The chain uses TRBV19 and TRBJ1-5; D is uncertain. In germline, CDR1 is LNHDA, CDR2 SQIVND (reference sequence). This CDR3 has 15 residues. The V and J ends lost 6 bases and 3 bases respectively, with 15 bases between them. CDR3 nucleotides: TGTGCCAGTAGAACGGAGATGACCGTCAATCAGCCCCAGCATTTT. Encoded protein: CASRTEMTVNQPQHF.

The chain employs TRBV27 and TRBJ2-1, with 8 bases that match TRBD2. In germline, CDR1 is MNHEY, CDR2 SMNVEV (reference sequence). Unmatched junction bases numbered 8, after V lost 0 bases and J lost 7 bases. The CDR3 loop spans 16 amino acids. CDR3 in DNA: TGTGCCAGCAGTTTATCGACGGGAGGGTCTGGTAATGAGCAGTTCTTC. This sequence encodes CASSLSTGGSGNEQFF.

A few counts support this clone. The V and J genes are TRBV12-3 or TRBV12-4 and TRBJ1-2, with D uncertain. This CDR3 comprises 13 residues. The V end lost 6 bases, the J end lost 1 base, and 9 bases lay between the germline ends. CDR3 residues: CASRSSGNYGYTF. The DNA of the CDR3 is TGTGCCAGCAGGTCTAGCGGTAACTATGGCTACACCTTC.

This clone occurred once. The genes are TRBV19 and TRBJ2-7; 8 nucleotides match TRBD1. Trimming cost V 2 bases and J 12 bases; bases outside gene matches: 12. The CDR3 is 14 amino acids. Germline CDR1 LNHDA, CDR2 SQIVND (reference sequence). The CDR3 coding sequence is TGTGCCAGTAGTATACTGGGGACAGGATCGAAACCGTACTTC. Translation: CASSILGTGSKPYF.

This sequence joins TRBV2 and TRBJ1-6; maybe TRBD1 (5 bases). Trimming pared 3 bases from V and 10 bases from J, leaving 19 bases between. Germline V lookup: CDR1 SNHLY, CDR2 FYNNEI. CDR3 size: 16 residues. The CDR3 DNA reads TGTGCCAGCAGTGATAGGAACGCCAGGGAAGGGTCACCCCTCCACTTT. This translates into CASSDRNAREGSPLHF.

V and J are TRBV19 and TRBJ1-1; D not certain. The germline gives CDR1 LNHDA, CDR2 SQIVND (reference sequence). There are 12 residues in the CDR3. V lost 7 bases to trimming and J lost 2 bases, with 8 bases between them. CDR3 sequence reads: CASNIGNTEAFF. For the CDR3, the DNA is TGTGCCAGTAATATCGGTAACACTGAAGCTTTCTTT.

The chain is built from TRBV19 and TRBJ1-1, with D maybe TRBD1 (5 bases). This CDR3 has 15 amino acids. Trimming removed 4 bases from V and 0 bases from J, with 12 bases in between. The germline gives CDR1 LNHDA, CDR2 SQIVND (reference sequence). The CDR3 protein is CASSRLRELNTEAFF. CDR3 bases: TGTGCCAGTAGTAGGCTCAGGGAACTGAACACTGAAGCTTTCTTT.

The gene calls are TRBV27 and TRBJ1-2; 10 bases fit TRBD1. CDR1 MNHEY and CDR2 SMNVEV come from the germline V gene (reference sequence). The trim removed 5 bases at V and 3 bases at J, leaving 6 bases unmatched. The CDR3 extends over 15 amino acids. The CDR3 DNA reads as TGTGCCAGCAGTCGTTCGACAGGGGGCCACTATGGCTACACCTTC. Translating gives CASSRSTGGHYGYTF.

V and J are TRBV3-1 (or the pseudogene TRBV3-2) and TRBJ2-3; TRBD2 matches 11 bases. The V gene's germline CDR1 is LGHDT and CDR2 YNNKEL (reference sequence). V dropped 3 bases and J dropped 2; count of bases not matched to a gene: 7. This CDR3 spans 17 amino acids. The CDR3 sequence: CASSQMGTSGNTDTQYF. The CDR3 region has the DNA TGTGCCAGCAGCCAGATGGGGACTAGCGGAAACACAGATACGCAGTATTTT.